A selection of T cell receptor beta chains follows, all from one sample in a study of Graves' ophthalmopathy and Graves' hyperthyroidism. TCRdb ran MiXCR on the multiplex PCR reads and lists one entry per CDR3 protein. The top ten clones hold 3% to 3.5% of a sample with hundreds of thousands of distinct CDR3 sequences, about 41% of them seen once. Sequencing input: peripheral blood. These receptor sequences come from an adult man with Graves' ophthalmopathy. Both conserved end residues are part of each CDR3. A D gene is named only where the DNA matches it firmly. Size values are once, few and many counts, or a class for expanded clones, and some rows have none.

cdr3_length,j_call,v_call,d_call,clone_size,cdr3_nt,cdr3_aa
13,TRBJ2-5,TRBV5-4,-,many,TGTGCCAGCAGCCCACAGGGCCCCGAGACCCAGTACTTC,CASSPQGPETQYF
14,TRBJ2-5,TRBV24-1,TRBD1,once,TGTGCCACCAGTGCGACAGGGAGACAAGAGACCCAGTACTTC,CATSATGRQETQYF
15,TRBJ1-1,TRBV4-1,TRBD1,-,TGCGCCAGCAGCCAAGTACCAGGGGGGATGACTGAAGCTTTCTTT,CASSQVPGGMTEAFF
16,TRBJ1-1,TRBV14,TRBD1,-,TGTGCCAGCAGCCGACAGACACAGGGGGCGCACACTGAAGCTTTCTTT,CASSRQTQGAHTEAFF
14,TRBJ2-7,TRBV11-2,-,-,TGTGCCAGCAGCACCCGACCCAACTCCCCCGAGCAGTACTTC,CASSTRPNSPEQYF
13,TRBJ2-7,TRBV6-5,TRBD2,few,TGTGCCAGCAGTTCTAGCGGGAAATACGAGCAGTACTTC,CASSSSGKYEQYF
12,TRBJ1-1,TRBV29-1,TRBD1,-,TGCAGCGTTGGGGACAGCCCTAATGAAGCTTTCTTT,CSVGDSPNEAFF
14,TRBJ2-3,TRBV10-3,-,-,TGTGCCAGCGGGGTCGGGATAGCGTTGGATACGCAGTATTTT,CASGVGIALDTQYF
13,TRBJ2-5,TRBV10-3,TRBD2,-,TGTGCCAGCTATAGCGGGCCTCAAGAGACCCAGTACTTC,CASYSGPQETQYF
15,TRBJ2-5,TRBV5-1,TRBD1,-,TGCGCCAGCAGCGACGGGACAGGGGACACAGATACGCAGTACTTC,CASSDGTGDTDTQYF
15,TRBJ2-2,TRBV7-2,TRBD2,many,TGTGCCAGCAGCACCACTAGCGGGAGAACCGGGGAGCTGTTTTTT,CASSTTSGRTGELFF
14,TRBJ1-4,TRBV6-5,-,-,TGTGCCAGCAGTTTAGGGGAACGGGGTGAAAAACTGTTTTTT,CASSLGERGEKLFF
14,TRBJ1-5,TRBV20-1,-,many,TGCAGTGCACCGGAGGGGGGAAGGGGTCAGCCCCAGCATTTT,CSAPEGGRGQPQHF
13,TRBJ1-1,TRBV5-8,-,many,TGTGCCAGCAGCTTGGTAGGGTACACTGAAGCTTTCTTT,CASSLVGYTEAFF
14,TRBJ1-5,TRBV2,-,many,TGTGCCAGCAGTGAAGGGACGGGGAATCAGCCCCAGCATTTT,CASSEGTGNQPQHF
15,TRBJ2-5,TRBV12-3/TRBV12-4,-,many,TGTGCCAGCAGTGACACACTGGGGCCAGGAGAGACCCAGTACTTC,CASSDTLGPGETQYF
18,TRBJ1-1,TRBV25-1,-,many,TGTGCCAGCAGTGGACTCCGGGGGACTGAGGGAATGAACACTGAAGCTTTCTTT,CASSGLRGTEGMNTEAFF
14,TRBJ1-2,TRBV12-3/TRBV12-4,TRBD1,many,TGTGCCAGCAGTTTCTCTGGACAGGGGGATGGCTACACCTTC,CASSFSGQGDGYTF
13,TRBJ2-5,TRBV20-1,-,many,TGCAGTGCTAGGTCAGGTGCTGGGGAGACCCAGTACTTC,CSARSGAGETQYF
15,TRBJ1-6,TRBV19,-,once,TGTGCCAGTGTGTCCCTGGCGGGGTTGAATTCACCCCCCCACTTT,CASVSLAGLNSPPHF
15,TRBJ1-1,TRBV5-6,-,-,TGTGCCAGCAGCACCTTGATTGGGGGGAACACTGAAGCTTTCTTT,CASSTLIGGNTEAFF
19,TRBJ2-3,TRBV5-1,TRBD2,-,TGCGCCAGCAGCTTGGAAGGGACTAGCGGGAGCCCTAGCACAGATACGCAGTATTTT,CASSLEGTSGSPSTDTQYF
14,TRBJ1-1,TRBV20-1,-,many,TGCAGTGCTAGAGGGGGCCCCGCGAGGACTGAAGCTTTCTTT,CSARGGPARTEAFF
12,TRBJ2-5,TRBV5-1,-,few,TGTGCCAGCAGGGAAGGCCGGGAGACCCAGTACTTC,CASREGRETQYF
14,TRBJ2-5,TRBV4-1,-,many,TGCGCCAGCAGCCAAGAGGACCCTCAAGAGACCCAGTACTTC,CASSQEDPQETQYF
15,TRBJ2-7,TRBV5-1,TRBD2,few,TGCGCCAGCAGCAGGGCTAGCGGGACGAAATACGAGCAGTACTTC,CASSRASGTKYEQYF
18,TRBJ2-2,TRBV7-9,-,-,TGTGCCAGCAGCTCGCGGGCCGCCGGCGGTACGAACACCGGGGAGCTGCTTTTT,CASSSRAAGGTNTGELLF
16,TRBJ1-2,TRBV6-6,-,few,TGTGCCAGCAGTTACTCAGGCGGTACAGGGTCCGGTGGCTACACCTTC,CASSYSGGTGSGGYTF
15,TRBJ1-2,TRBV7-9,-,-,TGTGCCAGCAGCCCCGGAGAGGACCTGAACTATGGCTACACCTTC,CASSPGEDLNYGYTF
15,TRBJ2-6,TRBV7-2,-,many,TGTGCCAGCAGCTTAGTAGGGGCGGGGGCCAACGTCCTGACTTTC,CASSLVGAGANVLTF
15,TRBJ2-7,TRBV27,TRBD2,few,TGTGCCAGCAGTCCCATGGCTAGCGGGAGTTCCGAGCAGTACTTC,CASSPMASGSSEQYF